A selection of T cell receptor beta chains follows, all from one sample in a study of shared clonotypes between healthy human individuals. TCRdb's table, derived via immunoSEQ multiplex PCR, lists solely in-frame clones and lacks some. Of 950,000 to 1,100,000 clones in the sample, 78% were seen once. The sample comprised memory CD4+ T cells from PBMCs. All receptors derive from a man between 18 and 35 years old in good health. Some clones in this sample may be carry-over from other donors' samples. Both conserved end residues are part of each CDR3. Each record gives: J gene, V gene, D gene, clone size, CDR3 protein, CDR3 DNA. D genes are given only for firm matches. Some rows mark clone size as missing; the rest say once, few, many or name a class of expanded clone.

>TRBJ2-7|TRBV28|-|-
CASLSGGSGYEQYF
TGTGCCAGCCTTAGTGGGGGCTCAGGGTACGAGCAGTACTTC
>TRBJ1-2|TRBV18|TRBD1|-
CASSPRTGGDGYTF
TGTGCCAGCTCACCCCGGACAGGGGGCGATGGCTACACCTTC
>TRBJ1-3|TRBV30|-|few
CAWSVRADGNTIYF
TGTGCCTGGAGTGTAAGGGCAGACGGAAACACCATATATTTT
>TRBJ1-1|TRBV7-2|-|few
CASSRHSMWQGNTEAFF
TGTGCCAGCAGCCGACATTCCATGTGGCAGGGGAACACTGAAGCTTTCTTT
>TRBJ1-1|TRBV30|-|-
CAWISGWYRRNTEAFF
TGTGCCTGGATTAGTGGGTGGTACAGGAGGAACACTGAAGCTTTCTTT
>TRBJ2-2|TRBV4-2|TRBD2|-
CASSLEGLAGAAGELFF
TGTGCCAGCAGCCTAGAGGGGCTAGCGGGAGCGGCCGGGGAGCTGTTTTTT
>TRBJ2-1|TRBV11-2|TRBD1|-
CASSPGRGGQGGGQFF
TGTGCCAGCAGCCCCGGAAGAGGGGGACAGGGAGGAGGGCAGTTCTTC
>TRBJ2-3|TRBV18|TRBD2|-
CASSPATSYATDTQYF
TGTGCCAGCTCACCCGCGACTAGCTACGCCACAGATACGCAGTATTTT
>TRBJ2-3|TRBV5-6|TRBD2|-
CASSLRAGGDTQYF
TGTGCCAGCAGCTTAAGGGCGGGAGGCGATACGCAGTATTTT
>TRBJ2-3|TRBV5-4|TRBD2|once
CASGLAEMRAQYF
TGTGCCAGTGGACTAGCGGAGATGAGGGCGCAGTATTTT
>TRBJ2-1|TRBV11-2|-|-
CASSLQSLFSYNEQFF
TGTGCCAGCAGCTTACAGAGCCTCTTCTCCTACAATGAGCAGTTCTTC
>TRBJ2-7|TRBV11-2|-|few
CASSLGGGGSTYEQYF
TGTGCCAGCAGCTTAGGTGGCGGGGGCTCGACCTACGAGCAGTACTTC
>TRBJ1-5|TRBV11-2|-|-
CASSLSGAPSNQPQHF
TGTGCCAGCAGCCTCAGTGGGGCGCCTAGCAATCAGCCCCAGCATTTT
>TRBJ2-3|TRBV5-6|TRBD2|-
CASTHLRRLAGGTDTQYF
TGTGCCAGCACCCACTTACGCCGACTAGCGGGAGGGACAGATACGCAGTATTTT
>TRBJ2-3|TRBV10-3|TRBD2|-
CAISPGTSISDTQYF
TGTGCCATCAGCCCCGGGACTAGCATCTCAGATACGCAGTATTTT
>TRBJ2-5|TRBV4-1|-|-
CASSQDVGQGRAKTQYF
TGCGCCAGCAGCCAAGATGTGGGCCAGGGTAGAGCAAAGACCCAGTACTTC
>TRBJ2-7|TRBV7-9|-|-
CASSPSGYEQYF
TGTGCCAGCAGCCCCTCCGGGTACGAGCAGTACTTC
>TRBJ2-1|TRBV2|TRBD2|-
CASSESRESYNEQFF
TGTGCCAGCAGTGAATCGCGGGAGTCTTACAATGAGCAGTTCTTC
>TRBJ2-3|TRBV9|TRBD1|once
CASSLATGGSTDTQYF
TGTGCCAGCAGCCTTGCGACAGGGGGGAGCACAGATACGCAGTATTTT
>TRBJ2-3|TRBV15|TRBD1|many
CATSISGGSQYF
TGTGCCACCAGCATCTCAGGGGGATCGCAGTATTTT
>TRBJ2-3|TRBV7-2|-|few
CASNGLNTDTQYF
TGTGCCAGCAACGGACTTAACACAGATACGCAGTATTTT
>TRBJ2-1|TRBV7-9|TRBD1|-
CASSLVPTGKNEQFF
TGTGCCAGCAGCTTAGTACCGACAGGGAAAAATGAGCAGTTCTTC
>TRBJ2-7|TRBV7-9|-|-
CASSTLSYEQYF
TGTGCCAGCAGCACTCTCTCCTACGAGCAGTACTTC
>TRBJ1-3|TRBV6-6|-|-
CASRREAGNTIYF
TGTGCCAGCAGAAGGGAGGCGGGAAACACCATATATTTT
>TRBJ2-7|TRBV11-1|-|few
CASSLAGYYEQYF
TGTGCCAGCAGCTTAGCTGGGTACTACGAGCAGTACTTC
>TRBJ2-7|TRBV2|-|-
CASSEQIWGSYEQYF
TGTGCCAGCAGTGAACAGATCTGGGGGTCCTACGAGCAGTACTTC
>TRBJ1-4|TRBV18|-|-
CASSPPLVEKLFF
TGTGCCAGCTCACCACCGCTGGTTGAAAAACTGTTTTTT
>TRBJ2-2|TRBV28|-|-
CASSPSRAPNTGELFF
TGTGCCAGCAGTCCCTCCCGCGCGCCGAACACCGGGGAGCTGTTTTTT
>TRBJ2-3|TRBV6-5|TRBD2|-
CASRGSGRWSDTQYF
TGTGCCAGCAGGGGAAGCGGGAGATGGTCAGATACGCAGTATTTT
>TRBJ2-7|TRBV5-1|TRBD2|-
CASSLGGLAGAYEQYF
TGCGCCAGCAGCTTGGGAGGACTAGCGGGAGCCTACGAGCAGTACTTC
>TRBJ2-5|TRBV28|TRBD1|-
CATSLTGGVGFRETQYF
TGTGCCACCAGCTTGACAGGGGGCGTAGGATTTCGAGAGACCCAGTACTTC
>TRBJ2-3|TRBV5-5|TRBD2|-
CASLTRDYADTQYF
TGTGCCAGCTTAACTAGGGACTATGCAGATACGCAGTATTTT
>TRBJ2-3|TRBV29-1|-|-
CSAEGQYGDTQYF
TGCAGCGCCGAAGGCCAGTACGGAGATACGCAGTATTTT
>TRBJ2-5|TRBV5-6|-|-
CASSLVGSYQETQYF
TGTGCCAGCAGCTTAGTCGGGAGCTACCAAGAGACCCAGTACTTC
>TRBJ1-1|TRBV11-2|-|-
CASSLAPGRGEAFF
TGTGCCAGCAGCTTAGCTCCCGGCAGGGGAGAAGCTTTCTTT
>TRBJ1-1|TRBV18|-|-
CASSPRTRNTEAFF
TGTGCCAGCTCACCACGGACACGGAACACTGAAGCTTTCTTT
>TRBJ1-2|TRBV7-9|-|-
CASSIRANYGYTF
TGTGCCAGCAGCATCAGGGCTAACTATGGCTACACCTTC
>TRBJ2-1|TRBV13|TRBD2|-
CASSSRAGGVYNEQFF
TGTGCCAGCAGCTCCCGAGCGGGAGGCGTCTACAATGAGCAGTTCTTC
>TRBJ2-3|TRBV29-1|-|-
CSAIGTREGTDTQYF
TGCAGCGCCATCGGGACTCGCGAAGGTACAGATACGCAGTATTTT
>TRBJ1-5|TRBV7-6|-|-
CASSPNAEDSNQPQHF
TGTGCCAGCAGCCCCAACGCAGAGGATAGCAATCAGCCCCAGCATTTT
>TRBJ2-7|TRBV15|-|-
CATSRDMAGNYEQYF
TGTGCCACCAGCAGAGATATGGCGGGAAACTACGAGCAGTACTTC
>TRBJ1-1|TRBV10-3|-|few
CAIQQGQNTEAFF
TGTGCCATACAACAGGGACAGAACACTGAAGCTTTCTTT
>TRBJ2-3|TRBV4-2|TRBD2|-
CASSQRAGGLIDTQYF
TGTGCCAGCAGCCAACGAGCGGGAGGGCTGATAGATACGCAGTATTTT
>TRBJ2-7|TRBV2|-|once
CASQADRRGGEQYF
TGTGCCAGCCAGGCGGACAGGAGGGGTGGCGAGCAGTACTTC
>TRBJ2-7|TRBV28|-|-
CASGTSTYEQYF
TGTGCCAGCGGGACTTCAACCTACGAGCAGTACTTC
>TRBJ2-1|TRBV2|TRBD1|-
CASSEGGTGLYNEQFF
TGTGCCAGCAGTGAAGGGGGGACAGGTCTCTACAATGAGCAGTTCTTC
>TRBJ2-2|TRBV5-1|TRBD2|few
CASSYGRETGELFF
TGCGCCAGCAGTTACGGGAGGGAGACCGGGGAGCTGTTTTTT
>TRBJ1-1|TRBV10-3|-|few
CAIPAQGANTEAFF
TGTGCCATACCCGCACAGGGAGCAAACACTGAAGCTTTCTTT
>TRBJ1-2|TRBV6-5|-|-
CASRRQASGYTF
TGTGCCAGCAGACGACAGGCTTCCGGCTACACCTTC
>TRBJ2-1|TRBV5-1|TRBD2|many
CASSPGTSGYNEQFF
TGCGCCAGCAGCCCAGGGACTAGCGGATACAATGAGCAGTTCTTC
>TRBJ2-7|TRBV28|-|-
CASSRVSAGFVYEQYF
TGTGCCAGCAGCCGGGTTAGTGCGGGATTTGTGTACGAGCAGTACTTC
>TRBJ2-5|TRBV6-5|TRBD1|-
CASEDRVLETQYF
TGTGCCAGCGAAGACAGGGTGCTAGAGACCCAGTACTTC
>TRBJ2-3|TRBV18|-|-
CASSPISSEMDTQYF
TGTGCCAGCTCACCAATTTCTAGCGAGATGGATACGCAGTATTTT